This T cell receptor beta chain appears in the sequencing data of a study of regulatory T cells in long-lasting Graves disease. Study in general: By definition, persistent Graves' disease involved antithyroid drugs for over 5 years alongside positive TSH receptor antibodies. Findings and limits, study-wide: Persistent patients shared more public clonotypes (2,741) than newly diagnosed patients (approximately 960). Reduced TCR diversity was observed in persistent Graves' patients versus newly diagnosed patients.

This clonotype occurred a few times. What it binds is unknown. Combining iRepertoire HTBI primers with Arm-PCR of CDR3 regions, the authors built TCR beta libraries. MiXCR, run by TCRdb on the multiplex PCR reads, gives a single entry per CDR3 protein. The repertoire holds roughly 430,000 distinct CDR3 sequences, with roughly a fifth as singletons. Noted time point: persistent/refractory GD, antithyroid drugs over 5 years with positive TRAb. From PBMCs, RNA was extracted and then used to make the TCR library. The V gene end was trimmed by 6 bases and the J gene end by 3 bases; junction bases not matched to a gene: 7. The germline gives CDR1 SGHRS, CDR2 YFSETQ. CDR3 length equals 15 residues.

The TCR originated in a female donor with Graves disease. V gene TRBV5-1 combines with J gene TRBJ1-1; 11 nucleotides line up with TRBD1. The specimen was peripheral blood mononuclear cells (PBMCs), collected when the disease was refractory, from a patient treated with antithyroid drugs. The CDR3 DNA follows: TGCGCCAGCAAACCAGGACAGGGGGCGTACACTGAAGCTTTCTTT. Amino acid sequence: CASKPGQGAYTEAFF.